There are many counts of the clone carrying this T cell receptor (beta chain). Germline V gene lookup returns CDR1 MDHEN and CDR2 SYDVKM. The CDR3 runs to 14 residues. The V segment lost 6 bases and the J segment 5 bases; nucleotides outside the gene matches: 7. The data derive from a study of Graves' ophthalmopathy and Graves' hyperthyroidism. Across the study: Pretreatment peripheral blood was obtained at initial diagnosis.

The authors amplified TCR beta CDR3 regions, and they did so from RNA transcripts for repertoire sequencing. Scientists carried out first-round RT-PCR using HTBI primers and then a second-round multiplex PCR. One entry per CDR3 protein, called by TCRdb with MiXCR from the multiplex PCR reads. The table includes some 200,000 distinct CDR3 sequences, less than 30% detected once. The V call is TRBV28, the J call TRBJ1-1, with 9 bases fitting TRBD1. The clonotype comes from a man between 50 and 59 years old with Graves' ophthalmopathy. The sequencing input was peripheral blood. CDR3: CASRIYRGRTEAFF. The CDR3 coding sequence is TGTGCCAGCAGAATATACAGGGGGCGGACTGAAGCTTTCTTT.